This T cell receptor (beta chain) was identified in a study of yellow fever vaccine responses in identical twins. Points from the study as a whole: Twins reportedly appeared to share part of their vaccine T cell response while keeping part individual.

For this clonotype: Its antigen is as yet unknown.

Trimming took off 6 bases at V and 8 bases at J, with 13 bases between the two ends. The germline gives CDR1 SNHLY, CDR2 FYNNEI. There are 12 residues in the CDR3. TCRdb reanalysed the RT-PCR reads using MiXCR and keeps one entry per CDR3 protein. The table has under 20,000 distinct CDR3 sequences, about two thirds seen once; the top ten hold approximately 2.2%. The sequencing here drew on T cells from blood (PBMCs), unsorted or a sorted subset (not recorded which), taken before or after yellow fever vaccination (not recorded which). The chain combines TRBV2 with TRBJ1-2; no reliable D call. The TCR was taken from a woman between 18 and 29 years old who received the yellow fever vaccine. The CDR3 reads CASRDSGPGYTF. The DNA of the CDR3 is TGTGCCAGCAGGGACTCCGGCCCGGGCTACACCTTC.